This T cell receptor (beta chain) was profiled in a study of Ad26.COV2.S vaccination and SARS-CoV-2 variants (dated by TCRdb to the early 2020s). About the investigation overall: Vaccine-arm donors were drawn from COV1001, a multicentre, randomized, double-blind, placebo-controlled phase I-IIa trial of Ad26.COV2.S in healthy adults. TCRbeta repertoire sequencing was used to assess the specificity and breadth of SARS-CoV-2-reactive T cell receptors after Ad26.COV2.S vaccination. A total of around 32 samples were included in the TCR-sequenced set, comprising around 19 Ad26.COV2.S vaccine recipients, 5 placebo recipients and 8 SARS-CoV-2 convalescent individuals. Ad26.COV2.S was administered intramuscularly at 5 x 10^10 or 1 x 10^11 viral particles, either as a single shot or as two shots given 56 days apart. Investigators did not know the trial group allocation while performing experiments and assessing outcomes. Trial participants were randomized into five groups of five, in which low-dose or high-dose Ad26.COV2.S was given once or twice, or placebo was given on both occasions. Beyond this particular receptor, the publication reports: According to the authors, total T cell responses may have been underestimated by the TCR breadth and depth analyses. Spike-specific TCR breadth was higher in Ad26.COV2.S recipients than in placebo recipients (P = 0.0014). The study was not powered to compare responses between vaccine doses or regimens. Substantial breadth of spike-specific CD8+ and CD4+ T cell responses was reported after vaccination. Vaccine and placebo recipients had comparable non-spike TCR breadth, which fits with the vaccine containing only spike.

TCRbeta CDR3 regions were sequenced with the immunoSEQ Assay. After extraction, genomic DNA underwent amplification by bias-controlled multiplex PCR, followed by high-throughput sequencing. Regarding the original processing steps: To quantify the absolute abundance of each unique TCRbeta CDR3 region, sequences were collapsed and filtered. T cell fraction was estimated by normalizing TCRbeta template counts to usable DNA, with usable DNA measured through amplification of reference genes found in all nucleated cells. Repertoire TCRs were annotated as SARS-CoV-2-specific when V gene, CDR3 amino acid sequence and J gene were exactly matched to a known reactive TCR set. MIRA supplied the reference SARS-CoV-2 TCR set, which was filtered for enrichment in COVID-19-positive ImmuneCODE repertoires so that public or cross-reactive TCRs were removed. Using the MIRA antigens, annotated TCRs were further analysed by specific ORF or by position within an ORF. Breadth was defined as the number of annotated unique rearrangements divided by the total number of unique productive rearrangements, and depth was defined as the summed frequency of the annotated unique rearrangements. Group comparisons of TCR breadth used two-sided Wilcoxon rank-sum tests. Sourced from immuneACCESS, this table was stored by TCRdb with only in-frame sequences that have V and J called. A share of the clones is absent; for the studies checked, an unresolved V gene accounts for under half, and the remainder has no known explanation. V and J calls and clone size are given by that table; D and trimming were obtained from the DNA. This sample gives 300,000 to 450,000 clones in total; approximately 84% of them show up just once. Less than 4% of the sample lies in the top ten.

The germline V gene (reference sequence) yields LNHNV for CDR1 and YYDKDF for CDR2. V drops 0 bases and J drops 5 bases, leaving 13 bases in between. The CDR3 has 16 amino acids, counting the end cysteine and phenylalanine. Of the read, only the CDR3 DNA is kept; its 48 bases are in frame from base 1. This clone was observed many times. The target of this receptor is not known. It has no much larger one-base neighbor in the sample; base qualities were not kept. Sample treatment or condition, as interpreted from the label and publication: roughly 20 received Ad26.COV2.S at low or high dose, single or two shots; about 5 received placebo; per-sample allocation not given. For vaccine and placebo recipients, the sequenced repertoires came from samples collected on day 63 after the first injection. Between 29 July and 7 August 2020, Cohort 1b enrolled around 24 adults aged 18-55 years at one site in Boston, USA. As a vaccine, Ad26.COV2.S was a replication-incompetent adenovirus type 26 vector that expressed a prefusion-stabilized SARS-CoV-2 spike protein derived from the original Wuhan strain.

The starting material was peripheral blood, obtained in a trial of Ad26.COV2.S vaccine versus placebo. This TCR was recovered from a person aged 18-65 years who received the Ad26.COV2.S COVID-19 vaccine or a placebo. The chain uses TRBV15 and TRBJ1-4; the D gene is perhaps TRBD1, on 6 matching bases. The CDR3 here reads CATSRDTTGGNEKLFF. The bases are TGTGCCACCAGCAGAGATACGACAGGAGGGAATGAAAAACTGTTTTTT.